The T cell receptor (beta chain) under discussion was sequenced for a study of T cells after yellow fever vaccination. Study results and limitations: Most primary-vaccination clones recurred post-booster (approximately 96% CD4, roughly 91% CD8).

TCRdb processed the 5' RACE reads anew with MiXCR; each CDR3 protein has one entry. The top ten clones hold approximately 2.4% of a sample with 160,000 or so distinct CDR3 sequences, around 7.3% of them seen once. This clonotype was seen many times. What it binds is unknown. The CDR3 runs to 14 residues. V was clipped by 3 bases and J by 4 bases; unmatched bases: 5. Germline CDR1 is MDHEN and CDR2 is SYDVKM. The rearrangement uses TRBV28 and TRBJ1-2, with TRBD1 identical over 7 bases. The starting material was CD4+ T cells sorted from PBMCs, obtained 5 to 6 days after the first yellow fever vaccination. The clonotype was recovered from a man aged 18 to 30 who received the YFV17D yellow fever vaccine. Here the CDR3 reads CASSFLDRLYGYTF. CDR3 bases: TGTGCCAGCAGTTTTCTGGACAGGCTCTATGGCTACACCTTC.